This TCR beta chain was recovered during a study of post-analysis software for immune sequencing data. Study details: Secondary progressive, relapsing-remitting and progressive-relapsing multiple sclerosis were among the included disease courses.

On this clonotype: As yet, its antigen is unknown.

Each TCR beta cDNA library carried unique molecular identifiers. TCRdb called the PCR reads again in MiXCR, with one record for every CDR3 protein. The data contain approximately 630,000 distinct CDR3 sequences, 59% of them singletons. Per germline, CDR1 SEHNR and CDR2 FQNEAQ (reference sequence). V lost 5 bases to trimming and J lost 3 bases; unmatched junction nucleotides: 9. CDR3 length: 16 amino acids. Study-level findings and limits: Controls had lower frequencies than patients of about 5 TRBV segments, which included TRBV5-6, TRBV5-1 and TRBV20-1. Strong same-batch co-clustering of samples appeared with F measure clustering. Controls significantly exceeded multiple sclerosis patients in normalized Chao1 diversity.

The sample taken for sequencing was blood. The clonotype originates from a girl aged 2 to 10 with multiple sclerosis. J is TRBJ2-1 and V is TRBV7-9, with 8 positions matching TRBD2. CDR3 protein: CASSHLWREDYNEQFF. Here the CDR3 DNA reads TGTGCCAGCAGCCACCTTTGGCGGGAGGACTACAATGAGCAGTTCTTC.